This is a list of T cell receptor beta chains from one sample in a study of T cell responses to AZD1222 COVID-19 vaccine. Libraries were prepared by immunoSEQ multiplex PCR; TCRdb keeps only in-frame clonotypes and omits some of them. The table has 100,000 to 120,000 clones, roughly 89% seen once. The sample consisted of peripheral blood, taken 28 days after the second AZD1222 dose. The receptors stem from an adult who received the AZD1222 COVID-19 vaccine. Each CDR3 is given with its conserved first and last residue. The D gene is left open where the match is weak. Some rows mark clone size as missing; the rest say once, few, many or name a class of expanded clone.

clone_size,v_call,d_call,j_call,cdr3_aa,cdr3_nt
medium-sized,TRBV3-1/TRBV3-2,TRBD1,TRBJ1-1,CASSQGGQGPTQNTEAFF,TGTGCCAGCAGCCAAGGCGGACAGGGCCCAACTCAGAACACTGAAGCTTTCTTT
NA,TRBV2,TRBD1,TRBJ1-1,CASILGQGPGIGAFF,TGTGCCAGCATTCTTGGACAGGGGCCTGGGATAGGGGCTTTCTTT
NA,TRBV20-1,NA,TRBJ1-2,CSNGGVLAIF,TGCAGTAATGGTGGGGTCCTTGCGATTTTC
NA,TRBV3-1/TRBV3-2,NA,TRBJ1-3,CASSQNGGANTIYF,TGTGCCAGCAGCCAAAACGGGGGGGCAAACACCATATATTTT
NA,TRBV5-4,NA,TRBJ1-1,CASSLTQELWHEAFF,TGTGCCAGCAGCTTGACTCAGGAATTATGGCATGAAGCTTTCTTT
few,TRBV20-1,NA,TRBJ1-1,CSASGYTEAFF,TGCAGTGCTAGCGGTTACACTGAAGCTTTCTTT
NA,TRBV5-1,TRBD1,TRBJ2-7,CASSNPYQGVREQYF,TGCGCCAGCAGCAATCCATACCAGGGGGTTAGGGAGCAGTACTTC
NA,TRBV5-1,NA,TRBJ2-7,CASSLMLGTYEQYF,TGCGCCAGCAGCTTGATGTTGGGAACCTACGAGCAGTACTTC
NA,TRBV24-1,NA,TRBJ2-7,CATSGRQRKGGAYEQYF,TGTGCCACCTCGGGGCGGCAGCGAAAAGGAGGAGCGTACGAGCAGTACTTC
NA,TRBV21-1,NA,TRBJ1-4,CASCLLAKLFF,TGTGCCAGCTGTTTACTGGCAAAACTGTTTTTT
NA,TRBV10-3,TRBD2,TRBJ2-3,CAITSGTSGPSTDTQYF,TGTGCCATCACCTCTGGGACTAGCGGCCCGAGCACAGATACGCAGTATTTT
NA,TRBV5-4,NA,TRBJ2-1,CASSDVGMGWQQFF,TGTGCCAGCAGCGACGTGGGTATGGGGTGGCAGCAGTTCTTC
NA,TRBV6-2/TRBV6-3,NA,TRBJ1-2,CASSYGTNYGYTF,TGTGCCAGCAGTTACGGCACTAACTATGGCTACACCTTC
NA,TRBV5-6,TRBD1,TRBJ1-2,CASSLEQGADGYTF,TGTGCCAGCAGCTTGGAGCAGGGGGCGGATGGCTACACCTTC
once,TRBV2,NA,TRBJ1-5,CASSEARRRGPQPQHF,TGTGCCAGCAGTGAAGCCCGCAGGCGTGGGCCTCAGCCCCAGCATTTT
NA,TRBV5-1,TRBD2,TRBJ2-3,CASSPGTSGTDTQYF,TGCGCCAGCAGCCCCGGGACTAGCGGCACAGATACGCAGTATTTT
NA,TRBV7-9,TRBD1,TRBJ2-5,CASSPTGVWEETQYF,TGTGCCAGCAGCCCGACAGGGGTCTGGGAAGAGACCCAGTACTTC
NA,TRBV9,NA,TRBJ2-3,CASSVPLGGTDTQYF,TGTGCCAGCAGCGTTCCTTTAGGGGGCACAGATACGCAGTATTTT
NA,TRBV5-4,TRBD2,TRBJ2-1,CASSGERGGWNEQFF,TGTGCCAGCAGCGGCGAGCGGGGGGGCTGGAATGAGCAGTTCTTC
NA,TRBV6-2/TRBV6-3,TRBD1,TRBJ2-7,CASSSDYGQGTYEQYF,TGTGCCAGCAGTTCGGATTACGGACAGGGCACCTACGAGCAGTACTTC
NA,TRBV7-2,TRBD1,TRBJ1-1,CASSPSSRGEEAFF,TGTGCCAGCAGCCCCTCTTCCAGGGGGGAGGAAGCTTTCTTT
NA,TRBV7-9,TRBD1,TRBJ2-2,CASSLTGSNTGELFF,TGTGCCAGCAGCCTGACAGGGTCGAACACCGGGGAGCTGTTTTTT
NA,TRBV29-1,TRBD2,TRBJ2-2,CSVIASGGIGELFF,TGCAGCGTGATAGCTAGCGGGGGTATAGGGGAGCTGTTTTTT
NA,TRBV6-5,NA,TRBJ1-5,CASSQQARQPQHF,TGTGCCAGCAGTCAGCAGGCACGACAGCCCCAGCATTTT
NA,TRBV2,TRBD1,TRBJ1-2,CASSVRTGGGYGYTF,TGTGCCAGCAGTGTACGGACAGGGGGCGGGTATGGCTACACCTTC
NA,TRBV5-1,NA,TRBJ2-5,CASSPKGPPRGETQYF,TGCGCCAGCAGCCCTAAAGGACCACCCCGAGGGGAGACCCAGTACTTC
NA,TRBV19,NA,TRBJ2-5,CASSTIRQETQYF,TGTGCCAGTAGTACAATTAGACAGGAGACCCAGTACTTC
NA,TRBV19,NA,TRBJ1-3,CASSIARNSGNTIYF,TGTGCCAGTAGTATTGCACGGAACTCTGGAAACACCATATATTTT
NA,TRBV5-1,NA,TRBJ1-2,CASSLTGTYGYTF,TGCGCCAGCAGCTTGACGGGGACCTATGGCTACACCTTC
NA,TRBV5-1,NA,TRBJ1-2,CASSLPNIYGYTF,TGCGCCAGCAGCTTGCCGAATATCTATGGCTACACCTTC
NA,TRBV6-1,TRBD1,TRBJ1-5,CASSEPGQGGQPQHF,TGTGCCAGCAGTGAACCAGGACAGGGGGGTCAGCCCCAGCATTTT
NA,TRBV6-5,NA,TRBJ1-1,CASKTGDAEAFF,TGTGCCAGCAAGACGGGGGACGCTGAAGCTTTCTTT
NA,TRBV7-2,TRBD2,TRBJ2-2,CASSFRTSGGPRELFF,TGTGCCAGCAGCTTCAGGACTAGCGGGGGCCCCCGGGAGCTGTTTTTT
NA,TRBV19,TRBD1,TRBJ1-6,CASSTLTGGNSPLHF,TGTGCCAGTAGTACTTTGACAGGGGGTAATTCACCCCTCCACTTT
NA,TRBV3-1/TRBV3-2,NA,TRBJ2-2,CASRRASNTGELFF,TGTGCCAGCAGGAGGGCCTCGAACACCGGGGAGCTGTTTTTT
NA,TRBV2,NA,TRBJ2-5,CASSEVTGRGAGETQYF,TGTGCCAGCAGTGAGGTCACAGGGAGGGGTGCGGGAGAGACCCAGTACTTC
NA,TRBV6-2/TRBV6-3,NA,TRBJ1-1,CASSYRGLNSEAFF,TGTGCCAGCAGTTATAGAGGGCTCAATTCTGAAGCTTTCTTT
NA,TRBV6-2/TRBV6-3,NA,TRBJ2-1,CASSYSNEQFF,TGTGCCAGCAGTTACTCGAATGAGCAGTTCTTC
NA,TRBV2,NA,TRBJ1-1,CASTFANTEAFF,TGTGCCAGCACGTTCGCGAACACTGAAGCTTTCTTT
NA,TRBV19,NA,TRBJ2-7,CASSIFLGIHEQYF,TGTGCCAGTAGTATATTCTTAGGGATCCACGAGCAGTACTTC
NA,TRBV3-1/TRBV3-2,NA,TRBJ1-5,CASSQFPGWGSNQPQHF,TGTGCCAGCAGCCAATTTCCAGGTTGGGGGTCGAATCAGCCCCAGCATTTT
NA,TRBV7-2,NA,TRBJ1-2,CASSLVRPGTGYTF,TGTGCCAGCAGCTTAGTCAGGCCAGGGACTGGCTACACCTTC
NA,TRBV29-1,TRBD2,TRBJ2-1,CSVVGGGASYNEQFF,TGCAGCGTTGTTGGCGGGGGGGCCAGTTACAATGAGCAGTTCTTC
NA,TRBV2,TRBD1,TRBJ2-3,CASSEQGQPDTQYF,TGTGCCAGCAGTGAACAGGGACAGCCAGATACGCAGTATTTT